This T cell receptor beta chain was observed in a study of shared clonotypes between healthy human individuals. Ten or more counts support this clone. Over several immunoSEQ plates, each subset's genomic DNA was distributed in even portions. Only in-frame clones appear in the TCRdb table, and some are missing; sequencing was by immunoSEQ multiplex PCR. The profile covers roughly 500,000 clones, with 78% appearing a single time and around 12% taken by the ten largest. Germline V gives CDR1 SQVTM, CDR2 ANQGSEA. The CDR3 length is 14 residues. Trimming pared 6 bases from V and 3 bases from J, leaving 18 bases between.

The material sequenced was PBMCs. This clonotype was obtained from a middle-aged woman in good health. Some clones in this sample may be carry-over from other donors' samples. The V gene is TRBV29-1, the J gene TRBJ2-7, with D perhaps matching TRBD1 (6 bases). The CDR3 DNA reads TGCAGCGTCCGGACAGTCAGAACTTTCTACGAGCAGTACTTC. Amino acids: CSVRTVRTFYEQYF.